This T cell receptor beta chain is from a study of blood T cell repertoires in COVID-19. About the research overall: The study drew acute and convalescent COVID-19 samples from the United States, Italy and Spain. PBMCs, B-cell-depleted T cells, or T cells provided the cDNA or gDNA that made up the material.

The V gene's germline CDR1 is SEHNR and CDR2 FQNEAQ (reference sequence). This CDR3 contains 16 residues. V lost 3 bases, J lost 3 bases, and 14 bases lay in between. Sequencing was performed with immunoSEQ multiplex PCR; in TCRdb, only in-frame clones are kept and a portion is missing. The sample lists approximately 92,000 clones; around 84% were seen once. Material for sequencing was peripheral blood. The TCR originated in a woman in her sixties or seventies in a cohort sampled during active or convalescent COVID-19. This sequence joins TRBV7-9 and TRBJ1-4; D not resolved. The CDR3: CASSFRGQRANEKLFF. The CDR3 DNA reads TGTGCCAGCAGCTTCCGCGGGCAGAGGGCTAATGAAAAACTGTTTTTT. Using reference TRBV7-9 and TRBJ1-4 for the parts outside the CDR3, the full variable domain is DTGVSQNPRHKITKRGQNVTFRCDPISEHNRLYWYRQTLGQGPEFLTYFQNEAQLEKSRLLSDRFSAERPKGSFSTLEIQRTEQGDSAMYLCASSFRGQRANEKLFFGSGTQLSVL.